This is a list of T cell receptor beta chains from one sample in a study of tumor and adjacent non-tumor tissue in lung cancer. TCRdb re-derived calls from the multiplex PCR reads in MiXCR, one entry per CDR3 protein. Altogether 200,000 to 250,000 distinct CDR3 sequences are present, around 71% being singletons, with the ten largest covering approximately 25%. Sequenced sample: lung tumor tissue. The source of these receptors is a man in his 60s with non-small cell lung cancer. Each CDR3 is given with its conserved first and last residue. The D gene is left open where the match is weak. Not every row has a clone size; where given, it reads once, few, many or a size class.

j_call | v_call | clone_size | d_call | cdr3_length | cdr3_aa | cdr3_nt
TRBJ1-2 | TRBV28 | few | TRBD1 | 17 | CASSLGLQGAVNYGYTF | TGTGCCAGCAGTTTAGGACTACAGGGGGCTGTGAACTATGGCTACACCTTC
TRBJ1-4 | TRBV20-1 | few | TRBD1 | 12 | CSATGGDEKPFF | TGCAGTGCTACAGGGGGCGATGAAAAACCGTTTTTT
TRBJ2-1 | TRBV12-5 | once | - | 18 | CASGLAEGGVSSYNEQFF | TGTGCTAGTGGTTTGGCGGAGGGGGGGGTCAGCTCCTACAATGAGCAGTTCTTC
TRBJ2-5 | TRBV11-3 | - | TRBD1 | 16 | CASSIDPDRGQETQYF | TGTGCCAGTAGCATCGACCCGGACAGGGGTCAAGAGACCCAGTACTTC
TRBJ2-7 | TRBV6-1 | many | TRBD2 | 16 | CASPPAGGLYSYEQYF | TGTGCCAGCCCCCCAGCGGGGGGTCTCTACTCCTACGAGCAGTACTTC
TRBJ2-1 | TRBV7-9 | few | - | 18 | CASSPTQGWGVTMDEQFF | TGTGCCAGCAGCCCTACCCAGGGGTGGGGGGTAACAATGGATGAGCAGTTCTTC
TRBJ2-7 | TRBV11-3 | many | TRBD2 | 15 | CASSLVAGVGYEQYF | TGTGCCAGCAGCTTAGTAGCGGGGGTTGGTTACGAGCAGTACTTC
TRBJ2-1 | TRBV24-1 | - | - | 16 | CATSVLHGWFAHEQFF | TGTGCCACCAGTGTTTTACACGGATGGTTCGCACATGAGCAGTTCTTC
TRBJ2-2 | TRBV11-2 | - | - | 15 | CATSPAAVWTAELFF | TGTGCCACCAGCCCGGCAGCGGTGTGGACCGCGGAGCTGTTTTTT
TRBJ2-7 | TRBV11-2 | few | TRBD1 | 14 | CASSLVRDSYEQYF | TGTGCCAGCAGCTTAGTTAGGGACAGCTACGAGCAGTACTTC
TRBJ2-1 | TRBV5-4 | - | - | 14 | CASSLLTGRIEQFF | TGTGCCAGCAGCTTGTTGACAGGGAGGATTGAGCAGTTCTTC
TRBJ2-5 | TRBV28 | - | - | 15 | CASSLPGTDKETQYF | TGTGCCAGCAGTTTACCCGGGACCGACAAAGAGACCCAGTACTTC
TRBJ1-5 | TRBV6-2/TRBV6-3 | many | TRBD1 | 13 | CASRQGASQPQHF | TGTGCCAGCAGACAGGGGGCGAGCCAGCCCCAGCATTTT
TRBJ1-2 | TRBV6-1 | few | - | 10 | CASSYYGYTF | TGTGCCAGCAGTTACTATGGCTACACCTTC
TRBJ2-7 | TRBV20-1 | - | - | 14 | CNAREGGPSAEQYF | TGCAATGCTAGAGAAGGGGGACCCTCTGCCGAGCAGTACTTC
TRBJ2-7 | TRBV6-1 | - | TRBD1 | 14 | CASSAPGQTYEQYF | TGTGCCAGCAGTGCCCCGGGACAGACCTACGAGCAGTACTTC
TRBJ2-7 | TRBV5-1 | - | TRBD1 | 15 | CASSPGTGHSYEQYF | TGCGCCAGCAGCCCGGGGACAGGCCATTCCTACGAGCAGTACTTC